This T cell receptor (beta chain) originates from a study of CD8 T cells in ankylosing spondylitis. Points from the study as a whole: Blood of patients with ankylosing spondylitis appeared to be characterized by a TCR beta motif of about eight highly homologous variants. Disease-linked clones bore a CD8+ phenotype and were relatively rare in peripheral blood.

Germline trimming cut 8 bases from V and 3 bases from J; bases unmatched to any gene: 4. There are 13 residues in the CDR3. Germline CDR1 is MNHEY and CDR2 is SMNVEV (reference sequence). Quantitative barcoded 5'-RACE was used to prepare TCR beta libraries. TCRdb ran MiXCR on the 5' RACE reads and lists one entry per CDR3 protein. The table includes more than 100,000 distinct CDR3 sequences, 17% detected once. The table lists this clonotype with a few counts. Its antigen remains unknown. The source material was blood, either unsorted or a sorted T cell fraction (not recorded which). The TCR was taken from a male donor with ankylosing spondylitis. The chain couples TRBV27 to TRBJ1-2, with 9 bases matching TRBD1. The CDR3 reads CASRTGEYYGYTF. The CDR3 nucleotides are TGTGCCAGCCGGACAGGGGAATACTATGGCTACACCTTC.